A selection of T cell receptor beta chains follows, all from one sample in a study of beta chain features in type 1 diabetes. TCRdb keeps only in-frame clones here, not all; method: immunoSEQ multiplex PCR. The data contain 600,000 to 700,000 clones, 9.5% to 15% of them seen just once; the ten biggest clones take up around 0.12%. What was sequenced was naive CD4+ T cells from blood. Receptor source: a man aged 25-45 years with type 1 diabetes. The CDR3 runs from the conserved cysteine through the conserved F or W. D genes are given only for firm matches. Size values are once, few and many counts, or a class for expanded clones, and some rows have none.

D,J,size,V,CDR3,DNA
-,TRBJ1-1,-,TRBV2,CASSFHTEAFF,TGTGCCAGCAGCTTCCACACTGAAGCTTTCTTT
-,TRBJ1-4,few,TRBV7-9,CASSLSSPGMSEKLFF,TGTGCCAGCAGCTTATCTTCGCCAGGGATGAGTGAAAAACTGTTTTTT
-,TRBJ2-7,few,TRBV7-2,CASSLSYRLSDEQYF,TGTGCCAGCAGCTTAAGTTACAGGCTCTCTGACGAGCAGTACTTC
-,TRBJ2-1,few,TRBV5-1,CASSSETQTSDEQFF,TGCGCCAGCAGCTCAGAGACACAAACATCCGACGAGCAGTTCTTC
-,TRBJ2-3,-,TRBV5-4,CASSLRLVFNTDTQYF,TGTGCCAGCAGCTTGCGACTAGTTTTTAACACAGATACGCAGTATTTT
-,TRBJ1-2,many,TRBV10-3,CAISGQQGNNGYTF,TGTGCCATCAGTGGCCAGCAGGGGAATAATGGCTACACCTTC
-,TRBJ1-2,-,TRBV29-1,CSVSHRANYGYTF,TGCAGCGTGTCCCATAGGGCCAACTATGGCTACACCTTC
TRBD2,TRBJ2-1,few,TRBV5-4,CASSRGRASGNNEQFF,TGTGCCAGCAGCCGCGGGCGGGCTAGCGGAAACAATGAGCAGTTCTTC
-,TRBJ1-6,few,TRBV7-6,CASSLMSNSPLHF,TGTGCCAGCAGCTTAATGAGTAATTCACCCCTCCACTTT
-,TRBJ2-2,-,TRBV12-5,CASGPWTGNTGELFF,TGTGCTAGTGGTCCGTGGACGGGGAACACCGGGGAGCTGTTTTTT
TRBD1,TRBJ1-6,few,TRBV7-2,CASSTQGEGSPLHF,TGTGCCAGCAGCACGCAGGGGGAAGGGTCACCCCTCCACTTT
-,TRBJ2-1,few,TRBV18,CASSPRDGRGYNEQFF,TGTGCCAGCTCACCACGAGATGGCAGGGGATACAATGAGCAGTTCTTC
TRBD2,TRBJ2-3,few,TRBV2,CASSEVSGGATDTQYF,TGTGCCAGCAGTGAGGTTAGCGGGGGGGCCACAGATACGCAGTATTTT
TRBD1,TRBJ2-6,-,TRBV4-2,CASSQDRDRGFLRSGANVLTF,TGTGCCAGCAGCCAAGATAGAGACAGGGGGTTCCTTCGCTCTGGGGCCAACGTCCTGACTTTC
-,TRBJ2-3,-,TRBV7-2,CASSVSSGGGTDTQYF,TGTGCCAGCAGCGTATCCTCAGGGGGGGGCACAGATACGCAGTATTTT
TRBD2,TRBJ2-3,-,TRBV14,CASSQTTGTSGKDTQYF,TGTGCCAGCAGCCAAACGACCGGGACTAGCGGCAAAGATACGCAGTATTTT
-,TRBJ1-5,few,TRBV28,CASSRDQPQHF,TGTGCCAGCAGTCGGGATCAGCCCCAGCATTTT
-,TRBJ2-7,few,TRBV4-2,CASSQDMAGLYEQYF,TGTGCCAGCAGCCAAGATATGGCAGGGTTATACGAGCAGTACTTC
-,TRBJ2-3,few,TRBV19,CASKEQGDTHYSTDTQYF,TGTGCCAGTAAAGAGCAAGGGGACACCCATTATAGCACAGATACGCAGTATTTT
-,TRBJ2-5,-,TRBV9,CASSTRQTQETQYF,TGTGCCAGCAGCACCCGACAGACCCAAGAGACCCAGTACTTC
-,TRBJ2-2,-,TRBV9,CASSPSLNTGELFF,TGTGCCAGCAGCCCCAGTCTGAACACCGGGGAGCTGTTTTTT
-,TRBJ2-3,-,TRBV7-3,CASSSGRDRGTDTQYF,TGTGCCAGCAGCTCCGGTCGGGATCGGGGCACAGATACGCAGTATTTT
-,TRBJ1-3,few,TRBV27,CASSFLSGNTIYF,TGTGCCAGCAGTTTTTTATCTGGAAACACCATATATTTT
-,TRBJ2-1,-,TRBV4-2,CASSQAGAGVNEQFF,TGTGCCAGCAGCCAAGCCGGGGCAGGGGTCAATGAGCAGTTCTTC
TRBD1,TRBJ1-2,-,TRBV5-1,CASSPETYRGGYTF,TGCGCCAGCAGCCCCGAGACCTACAGGGGAGGCTACACCTTC
TRBD1,TRBJ2-7,-,TRBV29-1,CSVDDRGGYEQYF,TGCAGCGTGGATGACAGGGGCGGCTACGAGCAGTACTTC
-,TRBJ2-5,-,TRBV20-1,CSALQETQYF,TGCAGTGCCCTCCAAGAGACCCAGTACTTC
-,TRBJ1-6,few,TRBV2,CASTWLELGSPLHF,TGTGCCAGCACTTGGCTTGAGTTGGGTTCACCCCTCCACTTT
TRBD1,TRBJ1-2,-,TRBV10-3,CAITPGQGNGYTF,TGTGCCATAACCCCGGGACAGGGGAATGGCTACACCTTC
-,TRBJ2-5,-,TRBV29-1,CSVGRYQETQYF,TGCAGCGTTGGACGGTACCAAGAGACCCAGTACTTC
-,TRBJ1-2,-,TRBV6-5,CASSYGQGWGYGYTF,TGTGCCAGCAGTTACGGGCAGGGTTGGGGCTATGGCTACACCTTC
-,TRBJ1-5,-,TRBV23-1,CASSQGSGTNQPQHF,TGCGCCAGCAGTCAGGGGTCCGGGACTAATCAGCCCCAGCATTTT
-,TRBJ2-1,few,TRBV6-1,CASSAGSYNEQFF,TGTGCCAGCAGTGCAGGCTCCTACAATGAGCAGTTCTTC
TRBD1,TRBJ1-1,-,TRBV29-1,CSGDRGQNTEAFF,TGCAGCGGGGACAGGGGGCAGAACACTGAAGCTTTCTTT
TRBD1,TRBJ1-5,few,TRBV18,CASSHRVGQGADQPQHF,TGTGCCAGCTCACATAGGGTGGGACAGGGGGCCGATCAGCCCCAGCATTTT
-,TRBJ2-3,few,TRBV28,CASSLSGVPDTQYF,TGTGCCAGCAGTTTAAGTGGGGTCCCAGATACGCAGTATTTT
-,TRBJ2-2,few,TRBV7-6,CASSLARGAGELFF,TGTGCCAGCAGCTTAGCGAGGGGCGCCGGGGAGCTGTTTTTT
TRBD1,TRBJ2-7,-,TRBV28,CASLQGVGEQYF,TGTGCCAGCCTTCAGGGGGTCGGCGAGCAGTACTTC
-,TRBJ2-1,-,TRBV13,CASSLSGMAYNEQFF,TGTGCCAGCAGCTTATCAGGGATGGCCTACAATGAGCAGTTCTTC
-,TRBJ1-1,few,TRBV7-9,CASSLRAEAFF,TGTGCCAGCAGCTTAAGAGCTGAAGCTTTCTTT
-,TRBJ1-6,few,TRBV7-9,CASTPYDDSPLHF,TGTGCCAGCACCCCATACGACGATTCACCCCTCCACTTT
-,TRBJ2-7,few,TRBV9,CASSVTTEGFLYEQYF,TGTGCCAGCAGCGTAACAACAGAAGGGTTCCTCTACGAGCAGTACTTC
TRBD1,TRBJ1-2,few,TRBV14,CASSPSPGQGAYGYTF,TGTGCCAGCAGTCCCTCTCCGGGACAGGGGGCGTATGGCTACACCTTC
TRBD1,TRBJ1-3,few,TRBV5-4,CASSLGDRAGNTIYF,TGTGCCAGCAGCTTGGGAGACAGGGCTGGAAACACCATATATTTT
TRBD1,TRBJ2-1,few,TRBV9,CASSATGTGSYNEQFF,TGTGCCAGCAGCGCGACCGGGACAGGGTCCTACAATGAGCAGTTCTTC
-,TRBJ2-2,-,TRBV5-6,CASKTGAGELFF,TGTGCCAGCAAAACAGGAGCTGGGGAGCTGTTTTTT
TRBD1,TRBJ1-6,-,TRBV18,CASSAGQNSPLHF,TGTGCCAGCTCAGCGGGACAGAATTCACCCCTCCACTTT
TRBD1,TRBJ2-7,-,TRBV6-5,CASSSERPGQGYEQYF,TGTGCCAGCAGTTCCGAACGACCGGGACAGGGCTACGAGCAGTACTTC
TRBD1,TRBJ2-2,-,TRBV6-5,CASGSQGALPGELFF,TGTGCCAGCGGATCACAGGGGGCCCTGCCCGGGGAGCTGTTTTTT
-,TRBJ2-3,-,TRBV6-5,CASSNPAGDTQYF,TGTGCCAGCAGTAACCCCGCGGGGGATACGCAGTATTTT
-,TRBJ1-4,-,TRBV7-9,CASSFQATNEKLFF,TGTGCCAGCAGCTTCCAGGCTACGAATGAAAAACTGTTTTTT
TRBD2,TRBJ2-3,few,TRBV5-1,CASSSAGGDTQYF,TGCGCCAGCAGCTCCGCCGGGGGGGATACGCAGTATTTT
TRBD1,TRBJ2-3,few,TRBV13,CASSLDRTDTQYF,TGTGCCAGCAGCCTGGACAGGACGGATACGCAGTATTTT
TRBD1,TRBJ2-5,few,TRBV7-9,CASSVGSSGTGKETQYF,TGTGCCAGCAGCGTCGGCTCCAGTGGGACAGGGAAAGAGACCCAGTACTTC
-,TRBJ1-6,few,TRBV9,CASSPRTNSPLHF,TGTGCCAGCAGCCCTCGGACCAATTCACCCCTCCACTTT
-,TRBJ1-3,-,TRBV5-4,CASSLRDSGNTIYF,TGTGCCAGCAGCCTCAGGGATTCTGGAAACACCATATATTTT
-,TRBJ2-7,few,TRBV5-1,CASSLEAGDEQYF,TGCGCCAGCAGCTTGGAGGCAGGGGACGAGCAGTACTTC